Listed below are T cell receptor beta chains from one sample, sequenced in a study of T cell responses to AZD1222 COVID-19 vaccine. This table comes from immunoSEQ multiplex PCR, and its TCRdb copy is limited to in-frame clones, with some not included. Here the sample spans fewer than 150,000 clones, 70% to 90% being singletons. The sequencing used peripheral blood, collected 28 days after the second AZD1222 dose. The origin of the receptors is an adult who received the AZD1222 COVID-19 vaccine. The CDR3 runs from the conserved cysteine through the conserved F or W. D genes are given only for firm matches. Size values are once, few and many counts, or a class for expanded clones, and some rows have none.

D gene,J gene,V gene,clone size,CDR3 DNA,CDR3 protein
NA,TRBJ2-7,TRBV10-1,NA,TGCGCCAGCAGTCCCAACTACAGGGACGAGCAGTACTTC,CASSPNYRDEQYF
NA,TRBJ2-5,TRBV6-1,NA,TGTGCCAGCAGTCCCGTCCCACAAGAGACCCAGTACTTC,CASSPVPQETQYF
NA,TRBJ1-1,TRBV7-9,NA,TGTGCCAGCAGCCTCCGGACACTGAACACTGAAGCTTTCTTT,CASSLRTLNTEAFF
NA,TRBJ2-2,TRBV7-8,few,TGTGCCAGCAGCATAGACCCGAGGACCGGGGAGCTGTTTTTT,CASSIDPRTGELFF
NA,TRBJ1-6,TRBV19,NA,TGTGCCAGTAGTATACAGGGTGGCGATAATTCACCCCTCCACTTT,CASSIQGGDNSPLHF
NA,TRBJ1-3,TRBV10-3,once,TGTGCCATCAACCACTCTGGAAACACCATATATTTT,CAINHSGNTIYF
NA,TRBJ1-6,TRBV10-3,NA,TGTGCCATCAGTGAATCTAATTCACCCCTCCACTTT,CAISESNSPLHF
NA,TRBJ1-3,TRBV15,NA,TGTGCCACCAGCAGGGGTCAAACTGATGGAAACACCATATATTTT,CATSRGQTDGNTIYF
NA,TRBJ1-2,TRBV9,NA,TGTGCCAGCAGCGTACCGGGGACCGGCTATGGCTACACCTTC,CASSVPGTGYGYTF
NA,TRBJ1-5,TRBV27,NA,TGTGCCAGCAGGGGGGGGGCGTTAACGGATCAGCCCCAGCATTTT,CASRGGALTDQPQHF
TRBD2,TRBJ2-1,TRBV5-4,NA,TGTGCCAGCAGCGGAAGCGGGGGGTACTACAATGAGCAGTTCTTC,CASSGSGGYYNEQFF
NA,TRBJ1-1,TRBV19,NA,TGTGCCAGTAGTATTTCCCACATATCGAACACTGAAGCTTTCTTT,CASSISHISNTEAFF
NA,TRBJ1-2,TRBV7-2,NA,TGTGCCAGCAGCTTAAGACAGACTTCTTATGGCTACACCTTC,CASSLRQTSYGYTF
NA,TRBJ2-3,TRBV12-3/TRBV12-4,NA,TGTGCCAGCAGTTTTGGGTCAGATACGCAGTATTTT,CASSFGSDTQYF
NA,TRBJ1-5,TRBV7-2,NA,TGTGCCAGCAGCTTAGTACAGAATCAGCCCCAGCATTTT,CASSLVQNQPQHF
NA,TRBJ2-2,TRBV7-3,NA,TGTGCCAGCAGCGAAGCCCCAGGAGCCACCGGGGAGCTGTTTTTT,CASSEAPGATGELFF
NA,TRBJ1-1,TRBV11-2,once,TGTGCCAGCAGCTTTTCGAACACTGAAGCTTTCTTT,CASSFSNTEAFF
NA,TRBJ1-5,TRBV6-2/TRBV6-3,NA,TGTGCCAGCAGCCTCGCCGGGTCAGGGGTTTATGTGCAGCCCCAGCATTTT,CASSLAGSGVYVQPQHF